This T cell receptor (beta chain) was captured by sequencing in a study of shared clonotypes between healthy human individuals. Study-wide results and caveats: The study found 4.5% to 6% of naive CD4 clonotypes shared across a handful of donors.

For every subset, genomic DNA was evenly distributed across several immunoSEQ plates. Sequenced by immunoSEQ multiplex PCR; TCRdb stores in-frame clones only, minus some. The sample records roughly 590,000 clones, roughly 96% being singletons. The naive CD8 subset, CD45RO-negative cells positively selected for CCR7, excluded terminally differentiated effector memory CD45RA+ cells. With respect to this clone: Its antigen is not known.

Germline CDR1 SGHRS, CDR2 YFSETQ. V shed 9 bases and J shed 5 bases, with 23 bases lying between them. The CDR3 is made up of 15 amino acids. This sequence originates from a woman in her twenties or thirties in good health. Sequenced material: naive CD8+ T cells sorted from blood. The genes are TRBV5-1 and TRBJ2-5; a weak D match, TRBD2 (5 bases). CDR3 sequence (DNA): TGCGCCACCGCACTTCGACTGAGGGAAGGGGAGACCCAGTACTTC. Protein sequence: CATALRLREGETQYF. Supplemented by reference TRBV5-1 and TRBJ2-5, the full variable domain reads KAGVTQTPRYLIKTRGQQVTLSCSPISGHRSVSWYQQTPGQGLQFLFEYFSETQRNKGNFPGRFSGRQFSNSRSEMNVSTLELGDSALYLCATALRLREGETQYFGPGTRLLVL.